This T cell receptor (beta chain) was identified during a study of cytomegalovirus exposure and HLA in healthy donors. The primer mix had 60 Vbeta and 13 Jbeta primers. Some clones are missing from TCRdb's copy, which holds only in-frame ones; the method was immunoSEQ multiplex PCR. Here the sample spans 150,000 to 200,000 clones, roughly 80% being singletons. V was shortened by 5 bases and J by 3 bases, with 11 bases between the two germline ends. The CDR3 is made up of 13 amino acids. The germline V gene encodes CDR1 SGHTA and CDR2 FQGTGA. Sequencing used PBMCs. The V call is TRBV7-3, the J call TRBJ2-7; D is possibly TRBD1 (6 bases). This TCR was recovered from a woman under 40 in good health and CMV-seropositive. The CDR3 here is CASSLDRGYEQYF. CDR3 nucleotides: TGTGCCAGCAGCCTGGACAGAGGCTACGAGCAGTACTTC.